Listed here is a single T cell receptor (beta chain). The target antigen is unknown. The sample originates from a study of regulatory T cells in long-lasting Graves disease. General study points: It was in persistent disease that TRBV28, TRBJ1-2 and TRBJ2-5 were favored.

The time point denotes: newly diagnosed GD, antithyroid drugs for less than 3 months. From RNA extracted from PBMCs, the TCR library was made. Library construction for TCR beta used iRepertoire HTBI primers and Arm-PCR of CDR3 regions. In the study's own analysis: Identification yielded some 65 TRBV and around 15 TRBJ segments across samples. TCRdb ran MiXCR on the multiplex PCR reads and lists one entry per CDR3 protein. The V and J calls here are based on TCRdb, not the publication. This sample has around 420,000 distinct CDR3 sequences, with approximately 15% found just once. This CDR3 region has 17 residues. CDR1 is DFQATT and CDR2 is SNEGSKA in the germline V gene (reference sequence). J gave up 1 base and V 3 bases, and 13 bases lay outside the gene matches. These records were also assigned to another study, of T cells in Graves' hyperthyroidism and ophthalmopathy.

This clonotype was obtained from a woman aged 35 to 49 with Graves disease. The source was peripheral blood mononuclear cells (PBMCs), collected at new diagnosis, from a patient treated with antithyroid drugs. The chain carries TRBV20-1 and TRBJ2-5; 8 bases fit TRBD2. The CDR3 bases are TGCAGTGCTAGCAAGCGGGAGAAGGGTCAGGGCCAAGAGACCCAGTACTTC. Its translation is CSASKREKGQGQETQYF.